These 29 T cell receptor beta chains were sequenced from one sample in a study of immune evolution from preneoplasia to lung adenocarcinoma (dated by TCRdb to 2020 to 2023). Library method: the immunoSEQ multiplex PCR assay. TCRdb took this table from immuneACCESS and kept in-frame rearrangements with V and J called. Such tables lack part of the clones; where checked against another copy, unresolved V genes explain under half of the gap, and the rest is unexplained. Recorded for this sample are under 9,500 clones; roughly 83% of them occurred a single time. The ten top clones hold roughly 8% of the sample. The source material was FFPE minimally invasive lung adenocarcinoma tissue. The sample's cell subset or site label, decoded: micro-invasive lung adenocarcinoma (MIA). The receptors stem from a person aged 65 to 85 with lung adenocarcinoma.

This chain connects TRBV5-1 to TRBJ2-7; 7 positions match TRBD1. The CDR3 sequence is 12 residues long. The ends lost 4 bases at V and 5 bases at J; junction bases unmatched: 3. Looked up from germline, CDR1 is SGHRS and CDR2 is YFSETQ. CDR3 bases: TGCGCCAGCAGCGTACAGGGGAACGAGCAGTACTTC. It encodes CASSVQGNEQYF.

This clone was observed once. The chain is built from TRBV19 and TRBJ2-7; D is unclear. This CDR3 region has 13 residues. CDR1 is LNHDA, CDR2 SQIVND, per germline (reference sequence). Trimming cost V 1 base and J 3 bases, with 7 bases left between them. CDR3 coding DNA: TGTGCCAGTAGTATAGGTAGTGACTACGAGCAGTACTTC. This gives the protein CASSIGSDYEQYF.

The genes are TRBV11-3 and TRBJ2-5; D may be TRBD1 (6 bases). The CDR3 loop spans 13 amino acids. V lost 5 bases to trimming and J lost 3 bases, with 10 bases between them. In germline, CDR1 is SGHNT, CDR2 YENEEA. CDR3 residues: CASSLGQKETQYF. For the CDR3, the DNA is TGTGCCAGCAGCCTCGGACAGAAAGAGACCCAGTACTTC. Filled out from reference TRBV11-3 and TRBJ2-5, the complete variable domain reads EAGVVQSPRYKIIEKKQPVAFWCNPISGHNTLYWYLQNLGQGPELLIRYENEEAVDDSQLPKDRFSAERLKGVDSTLKIQPAELGDSAVYLCASSLGQKETQYFGPGTRLLVL.

The V gene is TRBV6-5, the J gene TRBJ1-5; D may be TRBD1 (5 bases). Trimming took off 4 bases at V and 3 bases at J, with 10 bases between the two ends. This CDR3 is built from 14 residues. Looked up from germline, CDR1 is MNHEY and CDR2 is SVGAGI. CDR3 sequence (DNA): TGTGCCAGCAGTTCCGGGGGGAACAATCAGCCCCAGCATTTT. Encoded protein: CASSSGGNNQPQHF.

The V gene is TRBV30, the J gene TRBJ2-5, with 10 bases matching TRBD2. Trimming cost V 8 bases and J 1 base; bases outside gene matches: 4. Per the germline V gene, CDR1 is GTSNPN and CDR2 is SVGIG (reference sequence). This CDR3 spans 13 amino acids. The CDR3 DNA is TGTGCCGGTACTAGCGGGGCCCAAGAGACCCAGTACTTC. Its protein product is CAGTSGAQETQYF.

V gene TRBV4-1 combines with J gene TRBJ2-3; no reliable D call. The germline CDR1 and CDR2 sequences are MGHRA and YSYEKL. CDR3 length: 14 residues. V lost 4 bases and J 2 bases, leaving 10 bases between the germline ends. The CDR3 region has the DNA TGCGCCAGCAGCCGGGAAGGGTTCACAGATACGCAGTATTTT. Its translation is CASSREGFTDTQYF.

The rearrangement uses TRBV6-1 and TRBJ2-5, with D hard to call. Germline-derived CDR1 and CDR2 are MNHNS and SASEGT. CDR3 length equals 13 residues. V was cut by 1 base and J by 5 bases, with 8 bases left in between. The chain's CDR3 is CASSEVSRETQYF. The CDR3, as DNA: TGTGCCAGCAGTGAAGTCTCTAGGGAGACCCAGTACTTC.

CDR3 in DNA: TGTGCCAGCAGTCACAGGGACGGCAACACCGGGGAGCTGTTTTTT. Encoded protein: CASSHRDGNTGELFF. The chain employs TRBV6-6 and TRBJ2-2; D may be TRBD1 (6 bases). The CDR3 covers 15 residues. Trimming stripped 5 bases from V and 2 bases from J, with 12 bases between. Germline CDR1 and CDR2: MNHNY and SVGAGI (reference sequence).

V and J are TRBV27 and TRBJ1-6, with D uncertain. Germline V gives CDR1 MNHEY, CDR2 SMNVEV (reference sequence). Trimming took off 4 bases at V and 5 bases at J, with 12 bases between the two ends. This CDR3 is built from 15 residues. Here the CDR3 DNA reads TGTGCCAGCAGTTCCCATTCCCCCCATAATTCACCCCTCCACTTT. Translation: CASSSHSPHNSPLHF.

V and J are TRBV15 and TRBJ2-7; D ambiguous. This CDR3 has 16 amino acids. Trimming stripped 0 bases from V and 0 bases from J, with 12 bases between. Germline V gene lookup returns CDR1 LNHNV and CDR2 YYDKDF (reference sequence). The DNA for the CDR3 is TGTGCCACCAGCAGAGATCGTGGAGCCAGCTCCTACGAGCAGTACTTC. Its translation: CATSRDRGASSYEQYF.

This clone appeared a single time. CDR3 sequence (DNA): TGTGCCAGCAGTCTCACGGGACACTACTACAATGAGCAGTTCTTC. It encodes CASSLTGHYYNEQFF. The rearrangement links TRBV14 to TRBJ2-1; D perhaps matches TRBD1 (6 bases). V was cut by 6 bases and J by 3 bases, with 15 bases left in between. The CDR3 extends over 15 amino acids. Germline CDR1 reads SGHDN; CDR2 reads FVKESK.

The chain combines TRBV7-3 with TRBJ1-1; 7 bases align to TRBD1. The trim removed 5 bases at V and 4 bases at J, leaving 10 bases unmatched. Germline V CDR1 and CDR2: SGHTA, FQGTGA. The CDR3 runs to 15 residues. Here the CDR3 reads CASSPGTVPTTEAFF. CDR3 bases: TGTGCCAGCAGCCCGGGGACAGTCCCGACCACTGAAGCTTTCTTT.

V usage is TRBV19 and J usage is TRBJ2-4, with D perhaps TRBD2 (5 bases). With 3 bases removed from V and 8 bases from J, the gap between germline ends came to 17 bases. Per the germline V gene, CDR1 is LNHDA and CDR2 is SQIVND (reference sequence). This CDR3 has 15 residues. The CDR3 protein is CASSMNSGSRDIQYF. The CDR3 DNA is TGTGCCAGTAGTATGAATAGTGGGTCGAGGGACATTCAGTACTTC. Looking up the rest from reference TRBV19 and TRBJ2-4 gives the full variable domain: DGGITQSPKYLFRKEGQNVTLSCEQNLNHDAMYWYRQDPGQGLRLIYYSQIVNDFQKGDIAEGYSVSREKKESFPLTVTSAQKNPTAFYLCASSMNSGSRDIQYFGAGTRLSVL.

V and J are TRBV27 and TRBJ2-3; the match to TRBD2 covers 13 bases. J lost 4 bases, V lost 3 bases, and 4 bases had no gene match. Germline assignment: CDR1 MNHEY and CDR2 SMNVEV (reference sequence). This CDR3 spans 16 amino acids. CDR3 nucleotide sequence: TGTGCCAGCAGTTTGTGGACTAGCGGGAGCGCAGATACGCAGTATTTT. Amino acid sequence: CASSLWTSGSADTQYF.

The chain joins TRBV7-2 to TRBJ2-1; 8 bases match TRBD2. Germline V CDR1 and CDR2: SGHTA, FQGNSA. The CDR3 loop spans 15 amino acids. J gave up 0 bases and V 3 bases, and 1 base lay outside the gene matches. CDR3 in amino acids: CASSLGLGSYNEQFF. Here the CDR3 DNA reads TGTGCCAGCAGCTTGGGACTAGGCTCCTACAATGAGCAGTTCTTC.

The rearrangement links TRBV11-3 to TRBJ2-1; D call uncertain. This CDR3 spans 12 amino acids. Germline V lookup: CDR1 SGHNT, CDR2 YENEEA. The V and J ends lost 4 bases and 2 bases respectively, with 3 bases between them. CDR3 DNA sequence: TGTGCCAGCAGCTACACCTACAATGAGCAGTTCTTC. Translated, it gives CASSYTYNEQFF.

This chain uses TRBV11-2 with TRBJ2-5; 10 bases align to TRBD1. In germline, CDR1 is SGHAT, CDR2 FQNNGV. V was pared by 2 bases and J by 4 bases, with 4 bases of the junction left unmatched. The CDR3 loop spans 15 amino acids. The CDR3, as DNA: TGTGCCAGCAGCTTAATGGGACAGGGGACAGAGACCCAGTACTTC. Translating it yields CASSLMGQGTETQYF.

CDR3 loop: CASRPGQGADTQYF. In DNA, the CDR3 is TGTGCCAGCAGACCGGGACAGGGGGCGGATACGCAGTATTTT. J is TRBJ2-3 and V is TRBV6-5; TRBD1 agrees at 12 bases. J lost 6 bases, V lost 6 bases, and 4 bases had no gene match. Germline V gives CDR1 MNHEY, CDR2 SVGAGI. This CDR3 region has 14 residues.

The genes are TRBV11-3 and TRBJ2-2; D gene uncertain. Trimming shortened V by 3 bases and J by 4 bases, and 9 bases separated the two germline ends. CDR3 length: 14 residues. CDR1 is SGHNT and CDR2 is YENEEA in the germline V gene. As DNA, the CDR3 is TGTGCCAGCAGCTTCGGCCCCACCACCGGGGAGCTGTTTTTT. This sequence encodes CASSFGPTTGELFF.

The chain employs TRBV19 and TRBJ2-2; 7 bases line up with TRBD1. The junction had 10 bases not matched to a gene; V was cut back by 8 bases and J by 4 bases. The germline CDR1 and CDR2 sequences are LNHDA and SQIVND (reference sequence). The CDR3 loop spans 15 amino acids. The CDR3 is CASGTLDRSTGELFF. Here the CDR3 DNA reads TGTGCCAGTGGAACCTTGGACAGGTCCACCGGGGAGCTGTTTTTT.

The chain joins TRBV19 to TRBJ2-2; 10 bases are shared with TRBD1. The CDR3 is 13 amino acids. Per germline, CDR1 LNHDA and CDR2 SQIVND (reference sequence). V was clipped by 11 bases and J by 4 bases; unmatched bases: 4. The CDR3 region is CACRDRGTGELFF. CDR3 in DNA: TGTGCCTGCCGGGACAGGGGCACCGGGGAGCTGTTTTTT.

The chain uses TRBV11-2 and TRBJ1-1; D is possibly TRBD1 (6 bases). V lost 3 bases and J lost 3, with 17 bases in between. This CDR3 contains 16 residues. Germline CDR1 SGHAT, CDR2 FQNNGV. The CDR3: CASSFPTGARDTEAFF. CDR3 coding DNA: TGTGCCAGCAGCTTCCCTACGGGGGCGCGGGACACTGAAGCTTTCTTT. The full variable domain, rest sourced from reference TRBV11-2 and TRBJ1-1, is EAGVAQSPRYKIIEKRQSVAFWCNPISGHATLYWYQQILGQGPKLLIQFQNNGVVDDSQLPKDRFSAERLKGVDSTLKIQPAKLEDSAVYLCASSFPTGARDTEAFFGQGTRLTVV.

This chain uses TRBV10-3 with TRBJ2-7; D uncertain. The CDR3 is made up of 11 amino acids. Germline CDR1 ENHRY, CDR2 SYGVKD. Trimming shortened V by 6 bases and J by 3 bases, and 6 bases separated the two germline ends. In DNA form, the CDR3 reads TGTGCCATCAGCAACAGCTACGAGCAGTACTTC. Its translation is CAISNSYEQYF.

This chain uses TRBV6-5 with TRBJ2-5, with TRBD2 identical over 11 bases. This CDR3 comprises 13 residues. Germline CDR1 is MNHEY and CDR2 is SVGAGI. V trimming: 7 bases; J trimming: 6 bases; junction bases outside the gene matches: 4. The CDR3 protein is CASKTSGVQTQYF. The CDR3 bases are TGTGCCAGCAAGACTAGCGGGGTCCAGACCCAGTACTTC.

The V call is TRBV9, the J call TRBJ2-7, with D possibly matching TRBD1 (7 bases). There are 13 residues in the CDR3. Per germline, CDR1 SGDLS and CDR2 YYNGEE. The V end lost 4 bases, the J end lost 6 bases, and 14 bases lay between the germline ends. CDR3: CASSLGGGREQYF. CDR3 nucleotide sequence: TGTGCCAGCAGCTTAGGAGGGGGCCGCGAGCAGTACTTC.

V usage is TRBV7-8 and J usage is TRBJ2-3, with D uncertain. The germline V gene encodes CDR1 SGHVS and CDR2 FQNEAQ. This CDR3 is built from 14 residues. The V gene lost 3 bases and the J gene lost 2 bases, with 9 bases spanning the gap. The CDR3 sequence: CASSFSGPTDTQYF. CDR3 DNA sequence: TGTGCCAGCAGCTTCTCCGGACCCACAGATACGCAGTATTTT.

This chain links TRBV10-3 with TRBJ2-3; possibly TRBD2 for D (6 bases). Germline V gives CDR1 ENHRY, CDR2 SYGVKD. V was cut by 4 bases and J by 5 bases, with 13 bases left in between. This CDR3 comprises 14 residues. CDR3 in DNA: TGTGCCATCAGTGCGAACATGGAGGGAGATACGCAGTATTTT. It encodes CAISANMEGDTQYF.

The V call is TRBV29-1, the J call TRBJ2-1, with D unclear. Germline CDR1 and CDR2: SQVTM and ANQGSEA. The germline V and J ends were trimmed by 5 bases and 3 bases, with 11 bases remaining between them. The CDR3 spans 13 residues. The CDR3 loop is CSVPLKGYNEQFF. DNA of the CDR3: TGCAGCGTTCCACTCAAAGGCTACAATGAGCAGTTCTTC.

This clone was recorded a few times. The rearrangement uses TRBV7-2 and TRBJ2-3; perhaps TRBD2 as D (5 bases). This CDR3 spans 15 amino acids. Trimming left V 5 bases short and J 1 base short, with 13 bases between. The germline CDR1 and CDR2 sequences are SGHTA and FQGNSA. CDR3 residues: CASSRAGPGTDTQYF. CDR3 DNA: TGTGCCAGCAGCCGCGCGGGCCCAGGCACAGATACGCAGTATTTT.